This TCR beta chain is drawn from a study of cytomegalovirus exposure and HLA in healthy donors. Trimming pared 5 bases from V and 0 bases from J, leaving 13 bases between. This CDR3 spans 16 amino acids. The table lists this clone with a few counts. The PCR employed 60 Vbeta primers together with 13 Jbeta primers. Clones were sequenced by immunoSEQ multiplex PCR, and TCRdb holds only the in-frame ones, with some missing. The repertoire holds under 140,000 clones, with about 80% as singletons. The TCR was taken from a woman aged 55-70 years in good health and CMV-seropositive. V gene TRBV6-7 combines with J gene TRBJ1-4; D may be TRBD1 (5 bases). TRBV6-7 is placed among ORFs of uncertain function. Material for sequencing was PBMCs. The chain's CDR3 is CASSDMTDPTNEKLFF. DNA of the CDR3: TGTGCCAGCAGTGACATGACAGACCCAACTAATGAAAAACTGTTTTTT.